Listed below are T cell receptor beta chains from one sample, sequenced in a study of post-analysis software for immune sequencing data. TCRdb called the PCR reads again in MiXCR, with one record for every CDR3 protein. The table records 750,000 to 950,000 distinct CDR3 sequences, 53% of them present only once. Input material: blood. Receptors were obtained from a girl aged 5-17 years with multiple sclerosis. Each CDR3 is given with its conserved first and last residue. Each record gives: CDR3 length, J gene, V gene, CDR3 protein.

15 | TRBJ2-3 | TRBV25-1 | CASSPSWPSTDTQYF
13 | TRBJ2-7 | TRBV29-1 | CSVLIGGSYDQYF
13 | TRBJ2-7 | TRBV10-3 | CAISRDRGYEQYF
17 | TRBJ2-1 | TRBV5-1 | CASSLAVLTSGYNEQFF
15 | TRBJ2-4 | TRBV10-3 | CAISESGLWGTIQYF
14 | TRBJ2-1 | TRBV5-6 | CASSSGQGAREQFF
13 | TRBJ2-5 | TRBV29-1 | CSLLETGQETQYF
15 | TRBJ2-7 | TRBV20-1 | CSASLAGGRTYEQYF
15 | TRBJ2-1 | TRBV29-1 | CSVEDLGSEYNEQFF
13 | TRBJ1-1 | TRBV29-1 | CSVGTGLGAEAFF
16 | TRBJ1-5 | TRBV6-1 | CASRALGQLPNQPQHF
14 | TRBJ1-2 | TRBV5-1 | CASSLYTGGDGYTF
15 | TRBJ2-7 | TRBV12-3/TRBV12-4 | CASSLDTTDFYEQYF
15 | TRBJ1-2 | TRBV4-1 | CASSQAFTLRYGYTF
16 | TRBJ2-1 | TRBV7-9 | CASSLGAAAAHNEQFF
14 | TRBJ1-2 | TRBV7-9 | CASSLGLRGQPHTF
13 | TRBJ2-4 | TRBV6-5 | CASSRTVAVGQYF
15 | NA | TRBV6-6 | CASRPPGQGRETQYF
17 | TRBJ2-7 | TRBV5-1 | CASSLALVVTDDYEQYF
16 | TRBJ2-3 | TRBV9 | CASSLTGSASTDTQYF
15 | TRBJ1-4 | TRBV5-1 | CASSGTGLTNEKLFF
16 | TRBJ2-7 | TRBV6-1 | CASTRPGGKLSYEQYF
13 | NA | TRBV29-1 | CSVEPLSSYEQYF
14 | TRBJ2-6 | TRBV2 | CATDRVSGANVLTF
13 | TRBJ2-1 | TRBV15 | CATTLLGENEQFF
9 | TRBJ2-7 | TRBV10-3 | CATNLEQYF